This is a list of T cell receptor beta chains from one sample in a study of OX40 agonist ivuxolimab in advanced cancers. The assay was immunoSEQ multiplex PCR, and TCRdb's table has in-frame clones only and misses some. The sample yields 55,000 to 85,000 clones, over 80% seen once. The specimen was CD4+ or CD8+ T cells sorted from blood, collected in a trial of the OX40 agonist ivuxolimab. Receptors were obtained from an adult with an advanced solid tumor such as melanoma, head and neck, liver or kidney cancer. The CDR3 runs from the conserved cysteine through the conserved F or W. A D gene is named only where the DNA matches it firmly. Clone size is shown for a subset of rows, as once, few, many or a class of expanded clone.

TRBJ1-2	12	.	.	TRBV19	TGTGCCAGTACCACCGACCTCTATGGCTACACCTTC	CASTTDLYGYTF
TRBJ1-1	14	.	TRBD1	TRBV6-1	TGTGCCAGCAGGCTCCTCGACAGGGACGCTGAAGCTTTCTTT	CASRLLDRDAEAFF
TRBJ1-1	16	.	TRBD1	TRBV27	TGTGCCAGCAGCCATAGGACGGACAGGGGGACCTCTGAAGCTTTCTTT	CASSHRTDRGTSEAFF
TRBJ1-2	11	.	.	TRBV5-4	TGTGCCAGCAGCTACACCGGGGGCTACACCTTC	CASSYTGGYTF
TRBJ1-5	13	.	TRBD1	TRBV19	TGTGCCAGTAGTATCGACAGGGATCAGCCCCAGCATTTT	CASSIDRDQPQHF
TRBJ2-7	15	.	.	TRBV5-1	TGCGCCAGCAGCTTGGAAGTGGGGAGCCCCTACGAGCAGTACTTC	CASSLEVGSPYEQYF
TRBJ2-2	15	.	TRBD2	TRBV27	TGTGCCAGCAGCTTTAGCGGGGGGAACACCGGGGAGCTGTTTTTT	CASSFSGGNTGELFF
TRBJ1-5	13	.	.	TRBV2	TGTGCCAGCGGGAGGACGGTCGAAATGGCCCAGCATTTT	CASGRTVEMAQHF
TRBJ1-1	15	.	.	TRBV2	TGTGCCAGCAAATTGGGCAGGGGAATGAACACTGAAGCTTTCTTT	CASKLGRGMNTEAFF
TRBJ2-5	11	.	.	TRBV20-1	TGCAGTGCCACCGGGGCAGAGACCCAGTACTTC	CSATGAETQYF
TRBJ1-4	15	.	.	TRBV14	TGTGCCAGCAGCCAAGTCCGGGGACGCAGTGAAAAACTGTTTTTT	CASSQVRGRSEKLFF
TRBJ2-5	15	.	TRBD2	TRBV5-1	TGCGCCAGCAGCGGGACTAGCGGTAGACAAGAGACCCAGTACTTC	CASSGTSGRQETQYF
TRBJ2-1	18	.	TRBD2	TRBV7-3	TGTGCCAGCAGCCCCAAAGCCGGACTAGCGGGTGCGCGCAATGAGCAGTTCTTC	CASSPKAGLAGARNEQFF
TRBJ2-3	15	.	.	TRBV29-1	TGCAGCGTTGTAGGGGGGGGAGCTAGCACAGATACGCAGTATTTT	CSVVGGGASTDTQYF
TRBJ2-7	12	.	.	TRBV5-1	TGCGCCAGCAGCTCACCAGACTACGAGCAGTACTTC	CASSSPDYEQYF
TRBJ2-7	12	.	.	TRBV5-1	TGCGCCAGCAGTAGGGACCGCTACGAGCAGTACTTC	CASSRDRYEQYF
TRBJ1-4	16	.	.	TRBV27	TGTGCCAGCAGCAAGACATCAGGGGCAACTAATGAAAAACTGTTTTTT	CASSKTSGATNEKLFF
TRBJ2-5	16	.	.	TRBV7-9	TGTGCCAGCAGCTTTAGGGGGGACTTCGCACAAGAGACCCAGTACTTC	CASSFRGDFAQETQYF
TRBJ1-4	14	.	TRBD1	TRBV5-1	TGCGCCAGCAGCTTGGGGACAGGGGACGAAAAACTGTTTTTT	CASSLGTGDEKLFF
TRBJ2-7	12	.	.	TRBV15	TGTGCCACCAGCAGAGACAGTACAGAGCAGTACTTC	CATSRDSTEQYF
TRBJ1-2	14	.	TRBD1	TRBV6-1	TGTGCCAGCAGTGGGACAGGGGCTAACTATGGCTACACCTTC	CASSGTGANYGYTF
TRBJ2-1	13	.	.	TRBV9	TGTGCCAGCAGCGTAGGTTCCAGCGGGGAGCAGTTCTTC	CASSVGSSGEQFF
TRBJ2-5	13	.	.	TRBV6-6	TGTGCCAGCCTCTTGTCATTAAGTCAGACCCAGTACTTC	CASLLSLSQTQYF
TRBJ2-7	14	once	.	TRBV14	TGTGCCAGCAGCCAGTCCAGTGGGTACTACGAGCAGTACTTC	CASSQSSGYYEQYF
TRBJ2-1	17	few	TRBD2	TRBV18	TGTGCCAGCTCCCTTCGGGGGAGCGGGAGGCATTTCAATGAGCAGTTCTTC	CASSLRGSGRHFNEQFF
TRBJ1-4	15	.	.	TRBV5-1	TGCGCCAGCAGCTTGGAGGGGACATCGAGGGAAAAACTGTTTTTT	CASSLEGTSREKLFF
TRBJ2-7	13	.	TRBD2	TRBV6-1	TGTGCCAGCAGGCGGGAGGGTCTGTCCGAGCAGTACTTC	CASRREGLSEQYF
TRBJ1-6	13	.	.	TRBV6-5	TGTGCCAGCAGTCCGAGTTCGGATTCACCCCTCCACTTT	CASSPSSDSPLHF
TRBJ1-5	16	.	.	TRBV18	TGTGCCAGCTCACCTCGGGGGGCGCCGGGCAATCAGCCCCAGCATTTT	CASSPRGAPGNQPQHF
TRBJ1-1	14	.	.	TRBV30	TGTGCCTGGAGCTTCGGGACCACCAACACTGAAGCTTTCTTT	CAWSFGTTNTEAFF
TRBJ2-7	12	.	.	TRBV6-6	TGTGCCAGCAACGGAGGAGGCTACGAGCAGTACTTC	CASNGGGYEQYF
TRBJ2-1	11	.	TRBD2	TRBV29-1	TGCAGCGTTGGGGTAGCGGGAGGACAGTTCTTC	CSVGVAGGQFF
TRBJ2-3	15	.	TRBD1	TRBV6-1	TGTGCCAGCAGCGCGACGGACAGGAGCACAGATACGCAGTATTTT	CASSATDRSTDTQYF
TRBJ1-2	14	.	.	TRBV5-1	TGCGCCAGCAGCTTGGCCATAGGCGGCTATGGCTACACCTTC	CASSLAIGGYGYTF
TRBJ1-2	14	medium-sized	TRBD1	TRBV18	TGTGCCAGCTCACCAGGACAGGGGAACTATGGCTACACCTTC	CASSPGQGNYGYTF
TRBJ2-5	14	.	.	TRBV6-1	TGTGCCAGCAGTGATACAGGGCTTAGGGAGACCCAGTACTTC	CASSDTGLRETQYF
TRBJ2-3	14	.	.	TRBV27	TGTGCCAGCAGTTTAACCGGGCAAGGAGCTACGCAGTATTTT	CASSLTGQGATQYF
TRBJ2-5	14	.	.	TRBV27	TGTGCCAGCAGTTTATTGTCGGGTGGAGAGACCCAGTACTTC	CASSLLSGGETQYF
TRBJ2-2	16	.	.	TRBV9	TGTGCCAGCAGCGTAGGAGGAGGGGTCAACACCGGGGAGCTGTTTTTT	CASSVGGGVNTGELFF
TRBJ2-2	15	.	.	TRBV6-5	TGTGCCAGCAGTAGGACGGGAGTTCTCACCGGGGAGCTGTTTTTT	CASSRTGVLTGELFF
TRBJ2-2	13	once	.	TRBV2	TGTGCCACTCGGAGGCAGAACACCGGGGAGCTGTTTTTT	CATRRQNTGELFF
TRBJ1-5	16	.	.	TRBV10-3	TGTGCCATCAGTAGACCCCCGTTTGGTCGGAATCAGCCCCAGCATTTT	CAISRPPFGRNQPQHF
TRBJ1-3	16	.	.	TRBV2	TGTGCCAGCAGCGAATCCCGGACCCGCACTGGAAACACCATATATTTT	CASSESRTRTGNTIYF
TRBJ2-7	13	.	.	TRBV7-9	TGTGCCAGCAGCTTAAGCCTTCCCTACGAGCAGTACTTC	CASSLSLPYEQYF
TRBJ2-5	15	.	TRBD2	TRBV30	TGTGCCTGGAGTAGCTCAGCGGGAGTTGTGGAGACCCAGTACTTC	CAWSSSAGVVETQYF
TRBJ1-2	12	.	.	TRBV11-2	TGTGCCAGCAGCTTAGATCCGTATGGCTACACCTTC	CASSLDPYGYTF
TRBJ2-3	13	.	.	TRBV18	TGTGCCAGCTCACCACAAAACAGGGATACGCAGTATTTT	CASSPQNRDTQYF
TRBJ1-1	16	.	.	TRBV19	TGTGCCAGTAGTACGACCTCGACAGTCATGAACACTGAAGCTTTCTTT	CASSTTSTVMNTEAFF
TRBJ1-1	17	.	TRBD1	TRBV9	TGTGCCAGCAGCGCGTCAGGGGGCAAGGTGATGAACACTGAAGCTTTCTTT	CASSASGGKVMNTEAFF
TRBJ2-7	17	.	.	TRBV19	TGTGCCAGTAGTTGGGGGGCTAGCCGAATGAGCTCCTACGAGCAGTACTTC	CASSWGASRMSSYEQYF
TRBJ2-7	16	.	TRBD2	TRBV6-6	TGTGCCAGCAGCCCCGGGACTAGCGGGAGGGCCTACGAGCAGTACTTC	CASSPGTSGRAYEQYF
TRBJ2-2	17	.	.	TRBV5-4	TGTGCCAGCAGCCAACACTCGGGGGCACGCGTCACCGGGGAGCTGTTTTTT	CASSQHSGARVTGELFF
TRBJ2-3	13	.	.	TRBV5-4	TGTGCCAGCAGCTTGGTAGTTGCAGATACGCAGTATTTT	CASSLVVADTQYF
TRBJ1-5	13	.	.	TRBV25-1	TGTGCCAGCAGTGAGAGTGGCGTTCAGCCCCAGCATTTT	CASSESGVQPQHF
TRBJ2-2	15	.	TRBD1	TRBV7-6	TGTGCCAGCAGCCCCGGACAGGGGAACACCGGGGAGCTGTTTTTT	CASSPGQGNTGELFF
TRBJ1-2	15	.	.	TRBV10-3	TGTGCCATCAGCGAAGGGACGGATCTCAACTATGGCTACACCTTC	CAISEGTDLNYGYTF